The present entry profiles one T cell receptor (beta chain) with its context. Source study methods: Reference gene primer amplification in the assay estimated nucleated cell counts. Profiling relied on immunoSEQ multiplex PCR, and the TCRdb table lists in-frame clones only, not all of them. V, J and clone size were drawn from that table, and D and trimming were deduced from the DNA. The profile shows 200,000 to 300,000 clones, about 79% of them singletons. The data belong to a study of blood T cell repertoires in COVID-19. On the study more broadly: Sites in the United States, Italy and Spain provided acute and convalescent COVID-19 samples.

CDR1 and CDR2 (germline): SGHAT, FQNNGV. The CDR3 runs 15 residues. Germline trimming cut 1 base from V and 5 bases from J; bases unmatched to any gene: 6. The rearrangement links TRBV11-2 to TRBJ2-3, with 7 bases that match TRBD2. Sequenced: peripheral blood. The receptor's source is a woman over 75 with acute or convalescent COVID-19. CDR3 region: CASSLAAGSKDTQYF. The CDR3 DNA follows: TGTGCCAGCAGCTTAGCAGCGGGAAGTAAAGATACGCAGTATTTT.